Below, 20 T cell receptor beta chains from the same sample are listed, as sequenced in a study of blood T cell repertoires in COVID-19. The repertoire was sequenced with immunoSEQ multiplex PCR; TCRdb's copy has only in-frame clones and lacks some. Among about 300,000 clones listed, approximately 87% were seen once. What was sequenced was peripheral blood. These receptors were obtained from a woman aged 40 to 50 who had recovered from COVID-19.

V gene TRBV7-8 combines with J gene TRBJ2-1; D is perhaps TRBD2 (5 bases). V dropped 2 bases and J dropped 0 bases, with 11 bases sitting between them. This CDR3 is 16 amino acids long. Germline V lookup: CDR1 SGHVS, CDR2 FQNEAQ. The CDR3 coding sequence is TGTGCCAGCAGCTTAATAAGCGGCAGCTCCTACAATGAGCAGTTCTTC. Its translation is CASSLISGSSYNEQFF.

The CDR3 nucleotides read TGCAGCGTTGTCCCCCGGGTTATTCGAGAGACCCAGTACTTC. Its translation is CSVVPRVIRETQYF. J is TRBJ2-5 and V is TRBV29-1; no clear D gene. With 4 bases removed from V and 4 bases from J, the gap between germline ends came to 16 bases. The CDR3 runs 14 residues. Looked up from germline, CDR1 is SQVTM and CDR2 is ANQGSEA. The full variable domain, with the rest looked up from reference TRBV29-1 and TRBJ2-5, is SAVISQKPSRDICQRGTSLTIQCQVDSQVTMMFWYRQQPGQSLTLIATANQGSEATYESGFVIDKFPISRPNLTFSTLTVSNMSPEDSSIYLCSVVPRVIRETQYFGPGTRLLVL.

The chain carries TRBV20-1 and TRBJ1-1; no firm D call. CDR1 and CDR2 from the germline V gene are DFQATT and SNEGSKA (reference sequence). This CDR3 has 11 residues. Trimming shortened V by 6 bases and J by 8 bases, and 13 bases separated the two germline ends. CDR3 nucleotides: TGCAGTGCCCTACCCCGCGAAGAAGCTTTCTTT. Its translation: CSALPREEAFF.

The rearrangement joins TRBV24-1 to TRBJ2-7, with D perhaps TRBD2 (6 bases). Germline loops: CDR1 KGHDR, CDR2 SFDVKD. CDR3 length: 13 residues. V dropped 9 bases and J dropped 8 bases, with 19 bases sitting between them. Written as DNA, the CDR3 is TGTGCCACCCCGCGGGGACCCCACAGCCAGCAGTACTTC. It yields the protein CATPRGPHSQQYF.

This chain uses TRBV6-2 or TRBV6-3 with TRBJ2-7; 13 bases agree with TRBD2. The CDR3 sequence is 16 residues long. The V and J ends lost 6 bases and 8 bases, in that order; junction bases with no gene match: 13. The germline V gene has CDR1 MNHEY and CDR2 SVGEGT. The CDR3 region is CASSGLQTSGGFQQYF. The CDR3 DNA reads TGTGCCAGCAGCGGGCTCCAGACTAGCGGGGGGTTTCAGCAGTACTTC.

The CDR3 nucleotides read TGCGCCACCGCCCTAGCGGGGGAATCAGATACGCAGTATTTT. Its translation is CATALAGESDTQYF. The rearrangement joins TRBV5-1 to TRBJ2-3; 10 nucleotides align to TRBD2. Looked up from germline, CDR1 is SGHRS and CDR2 is YFSETQ. V shed 9 bases, J shed 4 bases, and the junction held 8 bases outside the gene matches. This CDR3 comprises 14 residues.

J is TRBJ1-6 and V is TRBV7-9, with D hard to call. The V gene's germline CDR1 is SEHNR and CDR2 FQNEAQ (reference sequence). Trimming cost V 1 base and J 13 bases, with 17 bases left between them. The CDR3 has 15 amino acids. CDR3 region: CASSLDDRARAPLHF. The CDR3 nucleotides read TGTGCCAGCAGCTTAGACGACCGGGCGCGGGCTCCCCTCCACTTT.

The CDR3 spells CSVEDPGFEAFF. CDR3 coding DNA: TGCAGCGTTGAAGATCCCGGGTTTGAAGCTTTCTTT. The V call is TRBV29-1, the J call TRBJ1-1, with unresolved D. CDR1 and CDR2 (germline): SQVTM, ANQGSEA. The CDR3 contains 12 residues. The V and J ends lost 0 bases and 7 bases respectively, with 9 bases between them.

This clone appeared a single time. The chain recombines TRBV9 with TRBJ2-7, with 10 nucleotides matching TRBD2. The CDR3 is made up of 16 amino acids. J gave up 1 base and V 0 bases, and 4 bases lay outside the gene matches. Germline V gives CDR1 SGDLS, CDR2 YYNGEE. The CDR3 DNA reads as TGTGCCAGCAGCGTAGGTTCTAGCGGGGGTTCCTACGAGCAGTACTTC. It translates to CASSVGSSGGSYEQYF.

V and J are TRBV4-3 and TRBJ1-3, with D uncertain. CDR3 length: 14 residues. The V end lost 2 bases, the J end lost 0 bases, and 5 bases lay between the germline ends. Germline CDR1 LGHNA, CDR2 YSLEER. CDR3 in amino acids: CASSQSYSGNTIYF. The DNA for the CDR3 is TGCGCCAGCAGCCAATCTTACTCTGGAAACACCATATATTTT.

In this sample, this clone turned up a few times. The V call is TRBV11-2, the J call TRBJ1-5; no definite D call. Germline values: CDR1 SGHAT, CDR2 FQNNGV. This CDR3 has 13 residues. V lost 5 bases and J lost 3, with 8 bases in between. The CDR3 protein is CASSAGLNQPQHF. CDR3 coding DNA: TGTGCCAGCAGCGCGGGCCTCAATCAGCCCCAGCATTTT. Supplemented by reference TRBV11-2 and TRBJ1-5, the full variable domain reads EAGVAQSPRYKIIEKRQSVAFWCNPISGHATLYWYQQILGQGPKLLIQFQNNGVVDDSQLPKDRFSAERLKGVDSTLKIQPAKLEDSAVYLCASSAGLNQPQHFGDGTRLSIL.

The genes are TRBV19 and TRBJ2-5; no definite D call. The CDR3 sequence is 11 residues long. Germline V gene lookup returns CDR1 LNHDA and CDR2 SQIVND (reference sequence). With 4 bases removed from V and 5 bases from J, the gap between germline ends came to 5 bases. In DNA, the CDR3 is TGTGCCAGTAGTAACGGGGAGACCCAGTACTTC. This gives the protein CASSNGETQYF.

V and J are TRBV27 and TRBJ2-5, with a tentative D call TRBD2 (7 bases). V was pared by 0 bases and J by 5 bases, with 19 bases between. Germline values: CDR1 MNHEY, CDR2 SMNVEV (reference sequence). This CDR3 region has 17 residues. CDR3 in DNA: TGTGCCAGCAGTTTATCTCCGCGGGGGCGACCCTGGGAGACCCAGTACTTC. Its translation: CASSLSPRGRPWETQYF.

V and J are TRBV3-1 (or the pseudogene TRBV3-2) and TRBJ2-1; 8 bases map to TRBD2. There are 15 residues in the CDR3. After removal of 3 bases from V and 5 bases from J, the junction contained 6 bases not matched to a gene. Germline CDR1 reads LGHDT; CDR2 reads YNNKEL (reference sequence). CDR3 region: CASSHRYGGDNEQFF. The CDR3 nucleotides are TGTGCCAGCAGCCACCGATACGGGGGGGACAATGAGCAGTTCTTC.

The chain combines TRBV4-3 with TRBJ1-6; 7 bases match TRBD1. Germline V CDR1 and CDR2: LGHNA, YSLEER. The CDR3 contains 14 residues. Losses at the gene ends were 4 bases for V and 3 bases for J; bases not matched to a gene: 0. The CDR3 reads CASSRDSYNSPLHF. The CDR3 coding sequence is TGCGCCAGCAGCCGGGACAGCTATAATTCACCCCTCCACTTT.

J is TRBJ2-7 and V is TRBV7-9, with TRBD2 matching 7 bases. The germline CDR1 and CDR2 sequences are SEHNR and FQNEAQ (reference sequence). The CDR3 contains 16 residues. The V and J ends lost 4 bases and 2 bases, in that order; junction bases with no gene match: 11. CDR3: CASSSWVSGRPYEQYF. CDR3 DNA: TGTGCCAGCAGCTCCTGGGTTAGCGGGCGTCCCTACGAGCAGTACTTC.

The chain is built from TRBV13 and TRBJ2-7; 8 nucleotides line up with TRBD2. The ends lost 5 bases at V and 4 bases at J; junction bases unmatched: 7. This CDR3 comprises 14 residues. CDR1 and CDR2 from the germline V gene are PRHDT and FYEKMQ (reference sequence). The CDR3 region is CASSPTGGPYEQYF. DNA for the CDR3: TGTGCCAGCAGCCCCACGGGGGGGCCGTACGAGCAGTACTTC.

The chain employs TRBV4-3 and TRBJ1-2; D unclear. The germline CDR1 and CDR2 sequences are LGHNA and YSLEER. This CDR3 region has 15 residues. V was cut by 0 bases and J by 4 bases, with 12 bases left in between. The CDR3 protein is CASSQDRGIGYGYTF. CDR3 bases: TGCGCCAGCAGCCAAGATCGGGGTATCGGCTATGGCTACACCTTC.

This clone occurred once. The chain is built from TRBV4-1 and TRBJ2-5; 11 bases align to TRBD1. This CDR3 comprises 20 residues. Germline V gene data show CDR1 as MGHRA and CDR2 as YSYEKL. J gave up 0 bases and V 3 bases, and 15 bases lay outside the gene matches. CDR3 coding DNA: TGCGCCAGCAGCCACCGACCCCCGGGACAGGGGGTGAATAACCAAGAGACCCAGTACTTC. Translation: CASSHRPPGQGVNNQETQYF.

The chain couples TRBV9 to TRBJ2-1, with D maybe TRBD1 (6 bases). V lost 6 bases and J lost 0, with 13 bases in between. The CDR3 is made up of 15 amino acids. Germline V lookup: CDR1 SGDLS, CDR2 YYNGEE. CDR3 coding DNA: TGTGCCAGCAACAGCCAGGGGAACTCCTACAATGAGCAGTTCTTC. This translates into CASNSQGNSYNEQFF.